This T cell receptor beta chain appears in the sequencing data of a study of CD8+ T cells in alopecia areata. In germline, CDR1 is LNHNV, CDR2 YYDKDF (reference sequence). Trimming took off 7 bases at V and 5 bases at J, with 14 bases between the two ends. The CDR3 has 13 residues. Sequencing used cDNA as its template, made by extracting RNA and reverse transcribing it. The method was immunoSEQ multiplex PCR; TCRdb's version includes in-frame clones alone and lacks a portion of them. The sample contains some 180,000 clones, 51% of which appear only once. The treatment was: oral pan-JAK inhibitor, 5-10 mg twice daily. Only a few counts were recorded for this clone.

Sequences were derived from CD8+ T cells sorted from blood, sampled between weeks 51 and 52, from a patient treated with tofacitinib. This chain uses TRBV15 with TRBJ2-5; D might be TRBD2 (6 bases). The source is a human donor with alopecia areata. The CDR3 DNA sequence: TGTGCCACCACTCCAGCGGGTATGGAGACCCAGTACTTC. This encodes CATTPAGMETQYF. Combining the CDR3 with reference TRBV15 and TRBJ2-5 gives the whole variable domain DAMVIQNPRYQVTQFGKPVTLSCSQTLNHNVMYWYQQKSSQAPKLLFHYYDKDFNNEADTPDNFQSRRPNTSFCFLDIRSPGLGDTAMYLCATTPAGMETQYFGPGTRLLVL.